These 32 T cell receptor beta chains share one sample of origin, sequenced in a study of response to subunit inactivated influenza vaccine. TCRdb itself ran the RT-PCR reads through MiXCR, one entry per CDR3 protein. The table has roughly 650,000 distinct CDR3 sequences, around 13% seen once. Material: PBMCs from blood, obtained 14 days before vaccination. The receptors stem from a man aged 45-65 years who received an inactivated influenza vaccine.

This rearrangement joins TRBV5-1 to TRBJ2-7; D remains ambiguous. Looked up from germline, CDR1 is SGHRS and CDR2 is YFSETQ. Trimming left V 0 bases short and J 1 base short, with 8 bases between. The CDR3 is 14 residues long. CDR3 coding DNA: TGCGCCAGCAGCTTGGGGTGGCAATCCTACGAGCAGTACTTC. Its translation: CASSLGWQSYEQYF.

This clonotype was seen a few times. CDR3 loop: CASSLRVYEQFF. The DNA for the CDR3 is TGTGCCAGCAGTTTGAGGGTCTATGAGCAGTTCTTC. V usage is TRBV12-3 or TRBV12-4 and J usage is TRBJ2-1; TRBD2 might be the D (5 bases). CDR3 length equals 12 residues. Trimming pared 3 bases from V and 8 bases from J, leaving 8 bases between.

The chain carries TRBV29-1 and TRBJ2-1, with D perhaps matching TRBD1 (5 bases). Germline CDR1 and CDR2: SQVTM and ANQGSEA. The CDR3 is 13 residues long. Trimming took 4 bases from V and 8 from J, leaving 15 bases between them. CDR3 sequence: CSVATGPFDEQFF. Here the CDR3 DNA reads TGCAGCGTTGCAACAGGTCCGTTTGATGAGCAGTTCTTC.

The rearrangement links TRBV6-1 to TRBJ1-1; D unresolved. The CDR3 runs to 15 residues. Germline CDR1 reads MNHNS; CDR2 reads SASEGT. Trimming removed 5 bases from V and 3 bases from J, with 16 bases in between. This CDR3 reads CASSRRGSGYTEAFF. In DNA form, the CDR3 reads TGTGCCAGCAGTCGAAGAGGGTCCGGATACACTGAAGCTTTCTTT.

This clonotype was observed many times. The chain links TRBV12-3 or TRBV12-4 to TRBJ2-3; maybe TRBD1 (5 bases). The CDR3 covers 15 residues. V was shortened by 2 bases and J by 2 bases, with 11 bases between the two germline ends. Here the CDR3 DNA reads TGTGCCAGCAGTTTACTTTCAGGGAACACAGATACGCAGTATTTT. Translating it yields CASSLLSGNTDTQYF.

This clonotype came up once. Just one base apart from a much larger clone, this may be a read error. The J gene is TRBJ2-1, the V gene TRBV12-3 or TRBV12-4, with no clear D. Deletions cut 4 bases from V and 9 bases from J, with 16 bases between. CDR3 length: 14 residues. The CDR3: CASSSVSQGLEQFF. CDR3 nucleotide sequence: TGTGCCAGCAGTTCAGTGAGCCAAGGCCTTGAGCAGTTCTTC.

V gene TRBV12-3 or TRBV12-4 combines with J gene TRBJ1-6; unclear D gene. Deletions cut 5 bases from V and 2 bases from J, with 16 bases between. The CDR3 contains 17 residues. CDR3 amino acids: CASSQSTGRAYNSPLHF. The CDR3 nucleotides read TGTGCCAGCAGTCAATCGACCGGGAGGGCCTATAATTCACCCCTCCACTTT.

This clonotype was detected only a few times. The chain has TRBV7-8 and TRBJ2-7, with D tentatively TRBD1 (5 bases). The CDR3 length is 15 residues. Trimming pared 3 bases from V and 0 bases from J, leaving 12 bases between. Germline V gene sequence: CDR1 SGHVS, CDR2 FQNEAQ. DNA of the CDR3: TGTGCCAGCAGCTTTATGACAGAGAGCTCCTACGAGCAGTACTTC. Residues: CASSFMTESSYEQYF.

The chain carries TRBV7-9 and TRBJ2-7; 9 nucleotides match TRBD2. Per the germline V gene, CDR1 is SEHNR and CDR2 is FQNEAQ (reference sequence). The V segment lost 1 base and the J segment 4 bases; nucleotides outside the gene matches: 8. This CDR3 contains 16 residues. The CDR3 loop is CASSLDHSGRGYEQYF. The CDR3 DNA reads TGTGCCAGCAGCTTAGACCATAGCGGGAGAGGGTACGAGCAGTACTTC.

This clonotype was counted only a few times. The J gene is TRBJ2-3, the V gene TRBV7-2; 8 nucleotides agree with TRBD2. V shed 6 bases and J 4 bases; nucleotides not matched to a gene: 9. Germline CDR1 SGHTA, CDR2 FQGNSA. This CDR3 has 15 amino acids. Here the CDR3 DNA reads TGTGCCAGCAGGCTCGCTCTAGCGGGTGCAGATACGCAGTATTTT. It is translated as CASRLALAGADTQYF.

There are a few counts of this clonotype. The chain employs TRBV12-3 or TRBV12-4 and TRBJ2-1, with 7 bases lining up with TRBD1. This CDR3 is 15 amino acids long. V was clipped by 4 bases and J by 12 bases; unmatched bases: 15. This chain's CDR3 is CASSSPPTTGMGQFF. The CDR3 region has the DNA TGTGCCAGCAGTTCCCCTCCCACGACAGGGATGGGGCAGTTCTTC.

The chain recombines TRBV30 with TRBJ2-7; a weak D match, TRBD1 (5 bases). From germline, CDR1 is GTSNPN and CDR2 SVGIG (reference sequence). CDR3 length: 14 residues. Trimming shortened V by 1 base and J by 3 bases, and 13 bases separated the two germline ends. The CDR3 spells CAWSDGRVSYEQYF. The CDR3, as DNA: TGTGCCTGGAGTGATGGCAGGGTAAGCTACGAGCAGTACTTC.

This clonotype has a count of ten or more. This chain uses TRBV7-3 with TRBJ2-3; unclear D gene. Trimming removed 1 base at V and 3 bases at J, with 5 bases between. The CDR3 loop spans 13 amino acids. Germline-derived CDR1 and CDR2 are SGHTA and FQGTGA. CDR3 in amino acids: CASSLIRTDTQYF. Here the CDR3 DNA reads TGTGCCAGCAGCTTAATTCGTACAGATACGCAGTATTTT.

V gene TRBV20-1 combines with J gene TRBJ2-1; 8 positions agree with TRBD2. Germline CDR1 is DFQATT and CDR2 is SNEGSKA (reference sequence). V gave up 0 bases and J gave up 6 bases; unmatched junction bases: 13. The CDR3 sequence is 17 residues long. The CDR3 coding sequence is TGCAGTGCTAGAGATCTCTTTGGGCGGGAGGTGTTCAATGAGCAGTTCTTC. Its translation is CSARDLFGREVFNEQFF.

In its sample, this clonotype was seen a few times. The chain carries TRBV5-1 and TRBJ1-2; 8 nucleotides align to TRBD1. Germline trimming cut 0 bases from V and 7 bases from J; bases unmatched to any gene: 5. The CDR3 contains 14 residues. In germline, CDR1 is SGHRS, CDR2 YFSETQ. The CDR3 reads CASSLVQGAGGYTF. The CDR3 DNA follows: TGCGCCAGCAGCTTGGTCCAGGGGGCTGGTGGCTACACCTTC.

The chain couples TRBV7-2 to TRBJ2-2; 8 bases are shared with TRBD2. The trim removed 1 base at V and 8 bases at J, leaving 6 bases unmatched. The CDR3 spans 15 residues. Per the germline V gene, CDR1 is SGHTA and CDR2 is FQGNSA. The CDR3 bases are TGTGCCAGCAGCTTAGATAATAGCGGGGCGGGGGAGCTGTTTTTT. As protein: CASSLDNSGAGELFF.

This clonotype was detected a few times. The chain joins TRBV20-1 to TRBJ2-7; no reliable D call. The CDR3 length is 12 residues. The V gene's germline CDR1 is DFQATT and CDR2 SNEGSKA (reference sequence). Trimming cost V 6 bases and J 3 bases, with 12 bases left between them. CDR3: CSAFIGIYEQYF. Here the CDR3 DNA reads TGCAGTGCCTTCATAGGGATCTACGAGCAGTACTTC.

In this sample, this clonotype turned up a few times. This chain links TRBV4-3 with TRBJ2-1; a weak D match, TRBD1 (5 bases). This CDR3 is built from 15 residues. V was clipped by 0 bases and J by 8 bases, with 14 bases between them. Germline lookup yields CDR1 LGHNA and CDR2 YSLEER. The CDR3 region has the DNA TGCGCCAGCAGCCAAGATCCCCAAGGGGCCGATGAGCAGTTCTTC. Protein sequence: CASSQDPQGADEQFF.

J is TRBJ1-4 and V is TRBV6-2 or TRBV6-3, with D perhaps TRBD1 (6 bases). The CDR3 extends over 13 amino acids. Between the trimmed V and J ends, which lost 1 base and 9 bases, there was a span of 9 bases. CDR1 is MNHEY and CDR2 is SVGEGT in the germline V gene. The CDR3 DNA follows: TGTGCCAGCAGTTACTACAGGGCTCAAAAACTGTTTTTT. This sequence encodes CASSYYRAQKLFF.

This clonotype has only a few counts. The chain uses TRBV10-2 and TRBJ2-3; D is possibly TRBD2 (5 bases). Trimming shortened V by 2 bases and J by 2 bases, and 8 bases separated the two germline ends. CDR1 and CDR2 from the germline V gene are WSHSY and SAAADI. This CDR3 has 14 residues. CDR3 nucleotide sequence: TGCGCCAGCAGTGAGGGAGGTTCCACAGATACGCAGTATTTT. It encodes CASSEGGSTDTQYF.

The V call is TRBV20-1, the J call TRBJ2-1; 8 bases align to TRBD2. Per germline, CDR1 DFQATT and CDR2 SNEGSKA (reference sequence). The CDR3 spans 13 residues. Trimming removed 3 bases from V and 10 bases from J; junction bases left unmatched: 8. DNA of the CDR3: TGCAGTGCTAGGGGGCGGAGCGGGGGAGAGCAGTTCTTC. Encoded protein: CSARGRSGGEQFF.

The table lists this clonotype with many counts. At one end, the junction sequence differs from germline, possibly due to a read error. The chain couples TRBV11-2 to TRBJ2-2; no clear D. Looked up from germline, CDR1 is SGHAT and CDR2 is FQNNGV. The CDR3 has 13 residues. The CDR3 bases are TGTGCCAGCATCTTAGGGAACACCGGGGAGCTGTTTTTT. Its protein is CASILGNTGELFF.

CDR3 in amino acids: CASSYDRLNEKLFF. The CDR3 DNA sequence: TGTGCCAGCAGTTACGACAGGCTTAATGAAAAACTGTTTTTT. V usage is TRBV6-5 and J usage is TRBJ1-4, with D maybe TRBD1 (6 bases). V was clipped by 2 bases and J by 4 bases, with 8 bases between them. Germline lookup yields CDR1 MNHEY and CDR2 SVGAGI. The CDR3 runs 14 residues.

This clonotype was observed a handful of times. The chain combines TRBV6-1 with TRBJ1-5; TRBD1 might be the D (5 bases). Germline V CDR1 and CDR2: MNHNS, SASEGT. This CDR3 spans 15 amino acids. Trimming shortened V by 2 bases and J by 4 bases, and 12 bases separated the two germline ends. CDR3 nucleotides: TGTGCCAGCAGTGAACCCTACAGGTGGAATCAGCCCCAGCATTTT. Its translation is CASSEPYRWNQPQHF.

In this sample, this clonotype turned up a few times. The genes are TRBV7-9 and TRBJ2-1; TRBD2 matches at 7 bases. This CDR3 region has 16 residues. In germline, CDR1 is SEHNR, CDR2 FQNEAQ (reference sequence). V lost 6 bases and J lost 4; bases outside the gene matches: 12. The CDR3 coding sequence is TGTGCCAGCAGTTTCAGAAGGCTAGCGGTGTACAATGAGCAGTTCTTC. Translation gives CASSFRRLAVYNEQFF.

The sample holds a few counts of this clonotype. The rearrangement uses TRBV10-2 and TRBJ2-1; 13 bases align to TRBD2. V gave up 7 bases and J gave up 6 bases; unmatched junction bases: 3. In germline, CDR1 is WSHSY, CDR2 SAAADI. The CDR3 has 14 residues. CDR3 loop: CASTRTSGGNEQFF. The CDR3 region has the DNA TGCGCCAGCACAAGGACTAGCGGGGGCAATGAGCAGTTCTTC.

CDR3 DNA sequence: TGTGCCAGCAGCCGTTTGGACAGCCAAGAGACCCAGTACTTC. It codes for CASSRLDSQETQYF. The chain has TRBV28 and TRBJ2-5, with D perhaps matching TRBD1 (6 bases). The CDR3 runs to 14 residues. Germline values: CDR1 MDHEN, CDR2 SYDVKM. V was trimmed by 6 bases and J by 1 base, leaving 12 bases between them.

The rearrangement links TRBV6-5 to TRBJ2-1; D possibly corresponds to TRBD1 (5 bases). Germline V gene data show CDR1 as MNHEY and CDR2 as SVGAGI. V shed 4 bases and J shed 6 bases, with 13 bases lying between them. The CDR3 extends over 14 amino acids. The CDR3 sequence is CASSFSGIGNEQFF. The CDR3, as DNA: TGTGCCAGCAGTTTCTCAGGGATTGGCAATGAGCAGTTCTTC.

This sequence joins TRBV10-2 and TRBJ2-7; 7 nucleotides align to TRBD2. Germline V gene data show CDR1 as WSHSY and CDR2 as SAAADI. This CDR3 is built from 17 residues. The V segment lost 1 base and the J segment 6 bases; nucleotides outside the gene matches: 15. As DNA, the CDR3 is TGCGCCAGCAGTGAGTTAAAGGGGCGGGAGAGAGTGGGCGAGCAGTACTTC. It yields the protein CASSELKGRERVGEQYF.

The chain employs TRBV28 and TRBJ2-3; 9 bases match TRBD2. Losses at the gene ends were 5 bases for V and 1 base for J; bases not matched to a gene: 7. Germline V gene sequence: CDR1 MDHEN, CDR2 SYDVKM. This CDR3 comprises 16 residues. CDR3 bases: TGTGCCAGCAGTCTATTAGCGGGAGCGGGCACAGATACGCAGTATTTT. Encoded protein: CASSLLAGAGTDTQYF.

This clonotype was seen only a few times. The chain joins TRBV4-3 to TRBJ1-2; tentatively, D is TRBD1 (6 bases). The V gene's germline CDR1 is LGHNA and CDR2 YSLEER. The CDR3 has 15 residues. The ends were cut back, 0 bases at V and 8 bases at J, with 16 bases in the middle. CDR3 DNA sequence: TGCGCCAGCAGCCAAGAGATGGGTGGGGGCGGAGGCTACACCTTC. It translates to CASSQEMGGGGGYTF.

The chain combines TRBV7-9 with TRBJ2-2, with TRBD1 identical over 10 bases. CDR1 and CDR2 (germline): SEHNR, FQNEAQ (reference sequence). The CDR3 is 17 residues long. V shed 5 bases, J shed 3 bases, and the junction held 9 bases outside the gene matches. CDR3: CASSPKPGTGDTGELFF. In DNA form, the CDR3 reads TGTGCCAGCAGCCCCAAACCCGGGACAGGGGACACCGGGGAGCTGTTTTTT.